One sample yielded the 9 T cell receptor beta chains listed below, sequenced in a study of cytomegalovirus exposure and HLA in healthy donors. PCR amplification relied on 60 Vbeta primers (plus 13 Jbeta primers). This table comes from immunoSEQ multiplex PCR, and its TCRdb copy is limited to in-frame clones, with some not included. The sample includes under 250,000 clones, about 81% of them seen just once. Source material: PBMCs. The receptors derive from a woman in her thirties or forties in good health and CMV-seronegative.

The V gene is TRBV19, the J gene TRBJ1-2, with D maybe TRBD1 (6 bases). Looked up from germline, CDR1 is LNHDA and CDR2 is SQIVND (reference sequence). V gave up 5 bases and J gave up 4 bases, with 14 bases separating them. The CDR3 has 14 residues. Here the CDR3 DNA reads TGTGCCAGTAGTGTCGGACAGCGCCTCTATGGCTACACCTTC. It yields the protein CASSVGQRLYGYTF.

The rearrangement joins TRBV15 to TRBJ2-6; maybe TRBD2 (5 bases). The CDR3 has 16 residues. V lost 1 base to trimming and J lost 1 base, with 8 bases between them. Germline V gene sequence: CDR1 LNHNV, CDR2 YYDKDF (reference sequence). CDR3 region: CATSRGRDSGANVLTF. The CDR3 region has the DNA TGTGCCACCAGCAGAGGACGGGATTCTGGGGCCAACGTCCTGACTTTC. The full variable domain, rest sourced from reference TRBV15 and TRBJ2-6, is DAMVIQNPRYQVTQFGKPVTLSCSQTLNHNVMYWYQQKSSQAPKLLFHYYDKDFNNEADTPDNFQSRRPNTSFCFLDIRSPGLGDTAMYLCATSRGRDSGANVLTFGAGSRLTVL.

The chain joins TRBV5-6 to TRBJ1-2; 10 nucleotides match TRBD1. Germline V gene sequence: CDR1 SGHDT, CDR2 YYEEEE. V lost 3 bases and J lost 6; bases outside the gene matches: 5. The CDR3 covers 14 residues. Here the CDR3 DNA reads TGTGCCAGCAGCTGGGACAGGGGCGGGGATGGCTACACCTTC. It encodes CASSWDRGGDGYTF. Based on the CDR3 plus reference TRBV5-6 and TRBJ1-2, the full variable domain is DAGVTQSPTHLIKTRGQQVTLRCSPKSGHDTVSWYQQALGQGPQFIFQYYEEEERQRGNFPDRFSGHQFPNYSSELNVNALLLGDSALYLCASSWDRGGDGYTFGSGTRLTVV.

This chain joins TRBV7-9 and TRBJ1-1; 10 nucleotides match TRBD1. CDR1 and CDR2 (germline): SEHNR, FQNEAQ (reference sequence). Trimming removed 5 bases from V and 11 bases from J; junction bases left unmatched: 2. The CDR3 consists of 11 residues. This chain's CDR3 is CASSQGQGAFF. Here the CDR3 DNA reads TGTGCCAGCAGCCAGGGACAGGGGGCTTTCTTT.

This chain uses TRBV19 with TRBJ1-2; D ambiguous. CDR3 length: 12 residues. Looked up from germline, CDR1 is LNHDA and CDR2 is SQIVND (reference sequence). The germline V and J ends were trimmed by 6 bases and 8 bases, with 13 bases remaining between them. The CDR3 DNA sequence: TGTGCCAGTAGACTAGGGTTAGGAGGCTACACCTTC. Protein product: CASRLGLGGYTF.

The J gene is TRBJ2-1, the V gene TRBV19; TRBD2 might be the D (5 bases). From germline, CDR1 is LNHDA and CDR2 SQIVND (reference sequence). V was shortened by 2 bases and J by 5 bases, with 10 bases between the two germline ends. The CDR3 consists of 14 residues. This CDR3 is CASSIRSGHNEQFF. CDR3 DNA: TGTGCCAGTAGTATAAGGAGCGGACACAATGAGCAGTTCTTC.

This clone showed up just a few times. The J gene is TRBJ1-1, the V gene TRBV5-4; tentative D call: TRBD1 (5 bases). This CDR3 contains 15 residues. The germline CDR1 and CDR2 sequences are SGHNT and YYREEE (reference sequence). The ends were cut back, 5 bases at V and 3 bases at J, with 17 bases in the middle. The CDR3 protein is CASSPPRDYDTEAFF. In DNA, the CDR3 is TGTGCCAGCAGTCCTCCCCGGGACTACGACACTGAAGCTTTCTTT.

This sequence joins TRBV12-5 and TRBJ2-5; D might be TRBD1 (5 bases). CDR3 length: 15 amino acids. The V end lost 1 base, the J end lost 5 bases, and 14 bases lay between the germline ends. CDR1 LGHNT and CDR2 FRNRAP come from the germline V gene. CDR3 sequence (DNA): TGTGCTAGTGGTTTGGACCATCCAGGGCGGGAGACCCAGTACTTC. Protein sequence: CASGLDHPGRETQYF.

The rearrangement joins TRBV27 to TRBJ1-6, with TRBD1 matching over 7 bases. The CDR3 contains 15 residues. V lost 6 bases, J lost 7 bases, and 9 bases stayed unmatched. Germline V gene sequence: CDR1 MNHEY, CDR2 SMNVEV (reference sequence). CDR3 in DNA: TGTGCCAGCAGCCTCCGGGACAGCGGCAATTCACCCCTCCACTTT. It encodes CASSLRDSGNSPLHF.